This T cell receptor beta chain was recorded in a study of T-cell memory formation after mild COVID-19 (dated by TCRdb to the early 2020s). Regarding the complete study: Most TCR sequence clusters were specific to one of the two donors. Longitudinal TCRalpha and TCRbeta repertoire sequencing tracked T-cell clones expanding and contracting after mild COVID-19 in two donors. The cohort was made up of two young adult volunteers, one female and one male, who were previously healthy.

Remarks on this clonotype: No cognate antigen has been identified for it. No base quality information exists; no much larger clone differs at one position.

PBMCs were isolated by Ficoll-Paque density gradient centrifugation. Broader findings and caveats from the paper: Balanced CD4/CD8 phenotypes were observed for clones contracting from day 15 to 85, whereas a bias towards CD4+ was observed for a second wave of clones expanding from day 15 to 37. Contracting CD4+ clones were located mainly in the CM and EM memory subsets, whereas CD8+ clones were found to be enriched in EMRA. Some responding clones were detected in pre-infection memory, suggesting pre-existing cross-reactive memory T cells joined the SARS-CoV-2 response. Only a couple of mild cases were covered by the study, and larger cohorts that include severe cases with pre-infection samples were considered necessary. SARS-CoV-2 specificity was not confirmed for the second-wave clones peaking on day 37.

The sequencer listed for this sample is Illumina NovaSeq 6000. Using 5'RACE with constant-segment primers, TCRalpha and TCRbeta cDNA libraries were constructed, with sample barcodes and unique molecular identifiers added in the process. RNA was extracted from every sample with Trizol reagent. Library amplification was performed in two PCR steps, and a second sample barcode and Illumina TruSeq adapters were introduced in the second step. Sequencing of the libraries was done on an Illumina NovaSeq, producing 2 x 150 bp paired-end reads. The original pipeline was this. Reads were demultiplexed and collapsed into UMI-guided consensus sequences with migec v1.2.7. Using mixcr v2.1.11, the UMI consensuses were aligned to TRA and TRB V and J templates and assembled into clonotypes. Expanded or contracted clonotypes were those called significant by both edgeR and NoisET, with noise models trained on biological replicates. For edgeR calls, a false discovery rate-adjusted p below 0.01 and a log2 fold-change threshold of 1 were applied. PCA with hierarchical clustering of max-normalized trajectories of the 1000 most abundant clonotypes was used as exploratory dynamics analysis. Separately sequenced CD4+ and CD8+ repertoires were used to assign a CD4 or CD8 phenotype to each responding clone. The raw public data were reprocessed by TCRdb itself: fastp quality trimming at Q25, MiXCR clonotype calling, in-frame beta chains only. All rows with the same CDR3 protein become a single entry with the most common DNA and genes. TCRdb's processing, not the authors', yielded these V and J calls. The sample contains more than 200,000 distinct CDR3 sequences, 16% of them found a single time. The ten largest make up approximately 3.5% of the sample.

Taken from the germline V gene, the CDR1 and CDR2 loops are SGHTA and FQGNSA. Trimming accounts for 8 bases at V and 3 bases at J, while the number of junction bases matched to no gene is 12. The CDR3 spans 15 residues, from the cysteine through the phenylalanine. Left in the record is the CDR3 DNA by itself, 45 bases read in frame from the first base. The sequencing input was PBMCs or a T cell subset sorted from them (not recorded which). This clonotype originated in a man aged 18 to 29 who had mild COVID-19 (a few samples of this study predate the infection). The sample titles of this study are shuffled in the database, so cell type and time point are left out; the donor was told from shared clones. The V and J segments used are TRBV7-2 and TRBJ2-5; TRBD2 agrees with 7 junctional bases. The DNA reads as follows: TGTGCCAGCGCAAGGGAGGGACTACAAAAAGAGACCCAGTACTTC. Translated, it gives CASAREGLQKETQYF.